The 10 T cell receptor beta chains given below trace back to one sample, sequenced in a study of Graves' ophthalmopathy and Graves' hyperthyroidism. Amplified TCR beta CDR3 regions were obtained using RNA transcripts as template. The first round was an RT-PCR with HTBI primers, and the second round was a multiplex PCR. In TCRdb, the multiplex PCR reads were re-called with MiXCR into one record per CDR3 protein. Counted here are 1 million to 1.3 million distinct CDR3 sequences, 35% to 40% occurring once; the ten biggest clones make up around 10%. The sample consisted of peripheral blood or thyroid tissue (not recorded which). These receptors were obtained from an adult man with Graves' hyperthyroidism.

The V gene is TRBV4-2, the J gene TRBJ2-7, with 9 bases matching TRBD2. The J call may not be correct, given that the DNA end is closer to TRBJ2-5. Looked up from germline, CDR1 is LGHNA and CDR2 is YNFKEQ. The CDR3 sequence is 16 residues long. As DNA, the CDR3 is TGTGCCAGCAGCCAAGAGGCTAGCGGGACGGGGGGGACCCAGTACTTC. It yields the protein CASSQEASGTGGTQYF.

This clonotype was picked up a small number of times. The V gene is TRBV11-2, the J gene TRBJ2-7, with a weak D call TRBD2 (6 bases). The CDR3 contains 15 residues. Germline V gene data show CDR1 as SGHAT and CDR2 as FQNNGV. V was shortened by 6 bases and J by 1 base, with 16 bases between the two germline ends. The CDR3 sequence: CASRPGSGDSYEQYF. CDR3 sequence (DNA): TGTGCCAGCAGGCCCGGGTCGGGGGATTCCTACGAGCAGTACTTC.

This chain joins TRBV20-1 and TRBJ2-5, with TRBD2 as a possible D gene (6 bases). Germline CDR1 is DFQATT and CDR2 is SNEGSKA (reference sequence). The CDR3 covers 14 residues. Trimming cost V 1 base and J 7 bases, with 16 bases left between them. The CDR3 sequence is CSARVPGDSGTQYF. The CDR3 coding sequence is TGCAGTGCTAGAGTGCCGGGAGACTCAGGGACCCAGTACTTC.

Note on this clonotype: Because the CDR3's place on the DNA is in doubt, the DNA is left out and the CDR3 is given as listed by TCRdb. The CDR3 protein is CASSLVGPGSNQPEHF. The chain couples TRBV7-2 to TRBJ1-5; the D call TRBD1 from the table was never checked on the DNA. A total of 16 residues make up the CDR3, ends included. Germline loops: CDR1 SGHTA, CDR2 FQGNSA.

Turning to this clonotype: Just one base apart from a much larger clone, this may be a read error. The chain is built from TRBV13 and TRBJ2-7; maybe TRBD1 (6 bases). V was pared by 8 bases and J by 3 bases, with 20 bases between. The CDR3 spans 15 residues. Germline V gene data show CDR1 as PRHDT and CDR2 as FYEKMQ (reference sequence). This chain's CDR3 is CASGSRTVRGYEQYF. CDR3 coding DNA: TGTGCCAGCGGCTCTAGAACGGTCAGGGGCTACGAGCAGTACTTC.

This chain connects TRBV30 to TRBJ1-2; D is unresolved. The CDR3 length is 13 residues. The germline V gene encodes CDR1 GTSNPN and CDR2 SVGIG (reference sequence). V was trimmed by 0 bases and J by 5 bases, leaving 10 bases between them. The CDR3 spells CAWSVDTVYGYTF. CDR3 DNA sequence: TGTGCCTGGAGTGTAGACACGGTTTATGGCTACACCTTC.

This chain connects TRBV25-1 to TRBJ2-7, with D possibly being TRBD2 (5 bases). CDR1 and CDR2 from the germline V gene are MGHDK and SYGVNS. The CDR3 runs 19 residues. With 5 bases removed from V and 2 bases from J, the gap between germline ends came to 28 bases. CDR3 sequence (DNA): TGTGCCAGCAGTTACCCACCTACCGGGATGGCAGTCCTCACCTACGAGCAGTACTTC. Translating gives CASSYPPTGMAVLTYEQYF.

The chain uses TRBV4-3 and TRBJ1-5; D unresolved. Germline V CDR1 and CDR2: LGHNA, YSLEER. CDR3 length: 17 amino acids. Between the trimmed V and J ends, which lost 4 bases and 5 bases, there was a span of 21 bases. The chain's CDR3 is CASSPGLDRSQYQPQHF. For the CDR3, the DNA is TGCGCCAGCAGCCCCGGTCTTGATAGGTCGCAATATCAGCCCCAGCATTTT.

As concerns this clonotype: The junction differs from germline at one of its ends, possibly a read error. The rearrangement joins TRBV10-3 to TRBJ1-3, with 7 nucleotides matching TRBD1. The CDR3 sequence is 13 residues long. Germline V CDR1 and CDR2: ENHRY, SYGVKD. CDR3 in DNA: TGTGCCATCAGCCATAACAGGGGAAGCACCATATATTTT. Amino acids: CAISHNRGSTIYF.

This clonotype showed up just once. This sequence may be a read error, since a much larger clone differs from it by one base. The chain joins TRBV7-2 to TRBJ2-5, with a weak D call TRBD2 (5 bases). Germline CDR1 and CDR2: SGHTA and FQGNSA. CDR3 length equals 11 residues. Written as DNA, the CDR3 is TGTGCCAGCAGCTTAGTCGTACTCACGGGGTTC. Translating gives CASSLVVLTGF.